This T cell receptor beta chain was identified in a study of prognosis after radiotherapy for stage I lung cancer. The authors amplified TCR beta CDR3 from genomic DNA using two-round multiplex PCR. Gene-specific TRBV and TRBJ primers were used in PCR round one. TCRdb ran MiXCR on the multiplex PCR reads and lists one entry per CDR3 protein. The sample holds about 16,000 distinct CDR3 sequences; under 55% are singletons and the top ten take about 45%. A few counts support this clonotype. Germline CDR1 is SEHNR and CDR2 is FQNEAQ (reference sequence). Trimming stripped 1 base from V and 6 bases from J, with 16 bases between. The CDR3 sequence is 15 residues long.

The clonotype was recovered from a donor over 45 with non-small cell lung cancer. Specimen: PBMCs, collected before or after stereotactic body radiation therapy (not recorded which). V usage is TRBV7-9 and J usage is TRBJ2-7; a possible D gene is TRBD1 (6 bases). The CDR3 is CASSLGAFDRSEQYF. Written as DNA, the CDR3 is TGTGCCAGCAGCTTAGGGGCCTTCGACAGGTCCGAGCAGTACTTC.